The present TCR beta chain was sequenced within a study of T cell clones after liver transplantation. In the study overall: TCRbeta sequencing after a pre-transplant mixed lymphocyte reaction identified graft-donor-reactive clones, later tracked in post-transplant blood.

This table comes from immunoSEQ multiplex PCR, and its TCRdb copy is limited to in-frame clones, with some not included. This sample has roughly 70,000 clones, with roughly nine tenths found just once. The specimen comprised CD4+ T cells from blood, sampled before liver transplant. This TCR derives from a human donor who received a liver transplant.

This CDR3 reads CASSLTGTGSYEQYF. The CDR3 DNA reads as TGTGCCAGTAGTTTGACCGGGACAGGGAGTTACGAGCAGTACTTC. The chain joins TRBV19 to TRBJ2-7; 9 bases map to TRBD1. CDR1 and CDR2 from the germline V gene are LNHDA and SQIVND (reference sequence). The CDR3 sequence is 15 residues long. The ends lost 5 bases at V and 4 bases at J; junction bases unmatched: 9.